The sequence of this T cell receptor (beta chain) was determined in a study of T cell responses to AZD1222 COVID-19 vaccine. With respect to this clone: Its target is not known.

Data came from immunoSEQ multiplex PCR; TCRdb stores just in-frame clones and leaves some out. Among 92,000 or so clones, almost 90% were seen once, and the ten largest hold under 30%. The CDR3 is 14 residues long. Germline lookup yields CDR1 SEHNR and CDR2 FQNEAQ (reference sequence). V was clipped by 3 bases and J by 0 bases, with 8 bases between them. Findings and caveats of the study: Just a handful of people given AZD1222 tested seropositive at baseline. No repertoire was sampled before or during the peak T cell response, only after it. Unmutated regions of variants are reportedly targeted by nearly half of spike-specific TCRs.

The TCR was taken from an adult in good health. Sample: peripheral blood, taken on day 0 of AZD1222 vaccination. The chain carries TRBV7-9 and TRBJ1-1, with D uncertain. The CDR3 loop is CASSFFGMNTEAFF. In DNA form, the CDR3 reads TGTGCCAGCAGCTTTTTTGGAATGAACACTGAAGCTTTCTTT.